This T cell receptor (beta chain) derives from a study of OX40 agonist ivuxolimab in advanced cancers. Study context: Six ivuxolimab dose levels, 0.01 to 10 mg/kg, were given intravenously every 2 weeks. Partial responses occurred in Three dose-escalation patients, one with hepatocellular carcinoma and two with cutaneous melanoma. Patients were roughly 83% male with ages roughly 20 to 90, mean about 60. Overall study results and limits: Mean expanded clone counts were higher in CD8+ than CD4+ T cells.

Trimming removed 3 bases from V and 0 bases from J; junction bases left unmatched: 3. Germline V gives CDR1 KGHSH, CDR2 LQKENI. The CDR3 totals 16 residues. Using immunoSEQ multiplex PCR, the repertoire was profiled, and TCRdb retains in-frame clones only, with some absent. The sample yields tens of thousands of clones, roughly 87% seen once. Notes on this clone: Its antigen is unknown.

V is TRBV18 and J is TRBJ1-5, with TRBD1 matching 9 bases. The source material was CD4+ or CD8+ T cells sorted from blood, sampled in a trial of the OX40 agonist ivuxolimab. The clonotype was recovered from an adult with an advanced solid tumor such as melanoma, head and neck, liver or kidney cancer. CDR3 bases: TGTGCCAGCTCACCCGGACAGGGGACTAGCAATCAGCCCCAGCATTTT. This gives the protein CASSPGQGTSNQPQHF.